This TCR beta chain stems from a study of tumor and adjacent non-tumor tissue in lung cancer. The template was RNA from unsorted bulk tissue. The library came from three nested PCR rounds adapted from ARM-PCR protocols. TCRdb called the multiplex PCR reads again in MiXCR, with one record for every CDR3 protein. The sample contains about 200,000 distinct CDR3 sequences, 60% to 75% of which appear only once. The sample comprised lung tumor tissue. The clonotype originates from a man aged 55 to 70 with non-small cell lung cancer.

The CDR3 region is CASSSGEPQTARGRTQYF. CDR3 coding DNA: TGTGCCAGCAGCTCAGGGGAACCTCAGACTGCCCGAGGGCGGACCCAGTACTTC. The genes are TRBV11-1 and TRBJ2-5; perhaps TRBD1 as D (6 bases). The ends were cut back, 4 bases at V and 7 bases at J, with 28 bases in the middle. CDR3 size: 18 residues. Germline-derived CDR1 and CDR2 are SGHAT and FQDESV (reference sequence).